The 21 T cell receptor beta chains below come from one sample, sequenced in a study of cytomegalovirus exposure and HLA in healthy donors. The protocol was immunoSEQ multiplex PCR, while the TCRdb copy is restricted to in-frame clones and leaves out a portion. The sample gives 300,000 to 400,000 clones, over 75% of which show up once; around 1% is in the top ten. Sequencing was performed on PBMCs. Receptors were obtained from a man aged 25-45 years in good health and CMV-seronegative.

This chain uses TRBV5-4 with TRBJ2-7; maybe TRBD1 (6 bases). The length of the CDR3 is 12 residues. The V gene lost 2 bases and the J gene lost 5 bases, with 8 bases spanning the gap. CDR1 SGHNT and CDR2 YYREEE come from the germline V gene (reference sequence). CDR3: CASSFSGDEQYF. CDR3 nucleotides: TGTGCCAGCAGCTTTTCAGGGGACGAGCAGTACTTC.

This chain joins TRBV7-2 and TRBJ2-1; D possibly corresponds to TRBD2 (6 bases). Germline V gene sequence: CDR1 SGHTA, CDR2 FQGNSA. The V and J ends lost 2 bases and 0 bases respectively, with 17 bases between them. This CDR3 is 18 amino acids long. The CDR3 loop is CASSLRTRGLSSYNEQFF. CDR3 coding DNA: TGTGCCAGCAGCTTAAGAACTCGGGGGTTGAGCTCCTACAATGAGCAGTTCTTC.

The chain carries TRBV10-3 and TRBJ1-2; unclear D gene. The CDR3 runs to 13 residues. Germline V gene sequence: CDR1 ENHRY, CDR2 SYGVKD. The V end lost 3 bases, the J end lost 4 bases, and 9 bases lay between the germline ends. CDR3 protein: CAISDDIGYGYTF. The CDR3 DNA reads as TGTGCCATCAGTGATGACATAGGCTATGGCTACACCTTC.

J is TRBJ2-5 and V is TRBV14, with a possible D match to TRBD2 (6 bases). This CDR3 spans 11 amino acids. Germline values: CDR1 SGHDN, CDR2 FVKESK. V lost 3 bases and J 9 bases, leaving 8 bases between the germline ends. The CDR3 bases are TGTGCCAGCAGCCACACGGGGGCCCAGTACTTC. Translation gives CASSHTGAQYF.

The rearrangement joins TRBV19 to TRBJ2-7; tentatively, D is TRBD1 (5 bases). Trimming pared 5 bases from V and 0 bases from J, leaving 20 bases between. Looked up from germline, CDR1 is LNHDA and CDR2 is SQIVND (reference sequence). The CDR3 has 17 amino acids. In DNA, the CDR3 is TGTGCCAGTAGTTTCATAGTAGGCAGGGATCCCTCCTACGAGCAGTACTTC. Protein: CASSFIVGRDPSYEQYF.

This chain joins TRBV11-3 and TRBJ2-3; 11 bases map to TRBD2. Germline CDR1 is SGHNT and CDR2 is YENEEA. This CDR3 spans 14 amino acids. The V gene end was trimmed by 3 bases and the J gene end by 4 bases; junction bases not matched to a gene: 0. CDR3 nucleotides: TGTGCCAGCAGCTTTAGCGGGGGGGCAGATACGCAGTATTTT. Protein sequence: CASSFSGGADTQYF. Complete variable domain (other parts from reference TRBV11-3 and TRBJ2-3): EAGVVQSPRYKIIEKKQPVAFWCNPISGHNTLYWYLQNLGQGPELLIRYENEEAVDDSQLPKDRFSAERLKGVDSTLKIQPAELGDSAVYLCASSFSGGADTQYFGPGTRLTVL.

The chain couples TRBV5-1 to TRBJ2-7; the match to TRBD2 covers 11 bases. The CDR3 is made up of 15 amino acids. V gave up 4 bases and J gave up 1 base; unmatched junction bases: 4. Germline CDR1 SGHRS, CDR2 YFSETQ. The CDR3 nucleotides read TGCGCCAGCAGCATCACTAGCGGGGGTTCCTACGAGCAGTACTTC. The encoded protein is CASSITSGGSYEQYF.

This clone was counted a single time. The chain's CDR3 is CASSRPGAYEQYF. CDR3 nucleotide sequence: TGTGCCAGCAGCCGCCCGGGAGCCTACGAGCAGTACTTC. The V call is TRBV13, the J call TRBJ2-7, with D maybe TRBD2 (6 bases). The germline V and J ends were trimmed by 5 bases and 2 bases, with 10 bases remaining between them. Germline V gives CDR1 PRHDT, CDR2 FYEKMQ (reference sequence). The CDR3 loop spans 13 amino acids. Full variable domain (rest looked up from reference TRBV13 and TRBJ2-7): AAGVIQSPRHLIKEKRETATLKCYPIPRHDTVYWYQQGPGQDPQFLISFYEKMQSDKGSIPDRFSAQQFSDYHSELNMSSLELGDSALYFCASSRPGAYEQYFGPGTRLTVT.

The rearrangement joins TRBV27 to TRBJ2-7; 9 bases agree with TRBD2. The trim removed 5 bases at V and 3 bases at J, leaving 5 bases unmatched. This CDR3 has 14 amino acids. Germline V lookup: CDR1 MNHEY, CDR2 SMNVEV (reference sequence). The CDR3 region has the DNA TGTGCCAGCAGTGGCGGGGGGGGGTTCTACGAGCAGTACTTC. Translated: CASSGGGGFYEQYF.

The sample holds a few counts of this clone. The rearrangement links TRBV11-2 to TRBJ2-1, with D perhaps matching TRBD2 (6 bases). CDR3 size: 15 residues. Trimming cost V 0 bases and J 12 bases, with 18 bases left between them. Germline CDR1 and CDR2: SGHAT and FQNNGV. The CDR3 reads CASSLDHSMAGSQFF. In DNA, the CDR3 is TGTGCCAGCAGCTTAGACCACTCCATGGCGGGGTCGCAGTTCTTC. Drawing the rest from reference TRBV11-2 and TRBJ2-1, the complete variable domain is EAGVAQSPRYKIIEKRQSVAFWCNPISGHATLYWYQQILGQGPKLLIQFQNNGVVDDSQLPKDRFSAERLKGVDSTLKIQPAKLEDSAVYLCASSLDHSMAGSQFFGPGTRLTVL.

The V call is TRBV5-6, the J call TRBJ2-7, with a tentative D call TRBD2 (5 bases). The ends were cut back, 0 bases at V and 2 bases at J, with 15 bases in the middle. The CDR3 length is 16 residues. Germline CDR1 and CDR2: SGHDT and YYEEEE. The CDR3 region is CASSLGVSGFTYEQYF. Here the CDR3 DNA reads TGTGCCAGCAGCTTGGGCGTATCGGGGTTCACCTACGAGCAGTACTTC.

The chain has TRBV27 and TRBJ2-2, with 13 bases lining up with TRBD2. J gave up 5 bases and V 3 bases, and 12 bases lay outside the gene matches. Per germline, CDR1 MNHEY and CDR2 SMNVEV (reference sequence). The CDR3 is 19 residues long. This CDR3 is CASSFSLGLAGPTTGELFF. For the CDR3, the DNA is TGTGCCAGCAGTTTCTCTTTGGGACTAGCGGGGCCCACGACCGGGGAGCTGTTTTTT.

The chain links TRBV20-1 to TRBJ1-1; D not certain. Germline assignment: CDR1 DFQATT and CDR2 SNEGSKA (reference sequence). The germline V and J ends were trimmed by 8 bases and 1 base, with 8 bases remaining between them. CDR3 length: 11 amino acids. The CDR3 is CSSGRNTEAFF. Written as DNA, the CDR3 is TGCAGTTCCGGGAGGAACACTGAAGCTTTCTTT.

This clone was recorded only once. The chain is built from TRBV5-1 and TRBJ2-3, with 8 bases aligning to TRBD2. The germline gives CDR1 SGHRS, CDR2 YFSETQ. V lost 4 bases, J lost 0 bases, and 7 bases stayed unmatched. The CDR3 is 16 residues long. The CDR3 coding sequence is TGCGCCAGCAGCCTGAGCGGGGGCCTTAGCACAGATACGCAGTATTTT. This translates into CASSLSGGLSTDTQYF.

V is TRBV5-1 and J is TRBJ2-3, with D possibly matching TRBD1 (7 bases). CDR3 length: 20 amino acids. Germline V gene data show CDR1 as SGHRS and CDR2 as YFSETQ. V was trimmed by 1 base and J by 1 base, leaving 25 bases between them. The CDR3 protein is CASSLPRGGQVTTGTDTQYF. In nucleotides, the CDR3 is TGCGCCAGCAGCTTGCCCCGGGGAGGACAGGTGACAACTGGCACAGATACGCAGTATTTT.

Remarks on this clone: The sample holds other DNA sequences that translate to the same CDR3. The chain recombines TRBV20-1 with TRBJ2-5; D ambiguous. V was clipped by 0 bases and J by 4 bases, with 3 bases between them. This CDR3 spans 11 amino acids. CDR1 and CDR2 (germline): DFQATT, SNEGSKA (reference sequence). The chain's CDR3 is CSARDLETQYF. CDR3 DNA: TGCAGTGCTAGAGATCTAGAGACCCAGTACTTC.

The gene calls are TRBV5-1 and TRBJ2-3, with D perhaps matching TRBD1 (5 bases). Between the trimmed V and J ends, which lost 3 bases and 2 bases, there was a span of 10 bases. Per germline, CDR1 SGHRS and CDR2 YFSETQ. This CDR3 spans 14 amino acids. CDR3 sequence reads: CASSYQGYTDTQYF. For the CDR3, the DNA is TGCGCCAGCAGCTATCAGGGATACACAGATACGCAGTATTTT.

CDR3 DNA: TGCGCCAGCAGCCAAGATGGGACTCCGGCCTACGAGCAGTACTTC. Amino acid sequence: CASSQDGTPAYEQYF. The J gene is TRBJ2-7, the V gene TRBV4-3; tentatively, D is TRBD2 (6 bases). Per germline, CDR1 LGHNA and CDR2 YSLEER. The V end was cut by 0 bases, the J end by 2 bases, with 11 bases between. There are 15 residues in the CDR3.

The chain has TRBV27 and TRBJ2-7; 7 bases are shared with TRBD1. Germline V gives CDR1 MNHEY, CDR2 SMNVEV (reference sequence). CDR3 length: 13 residues. V was clipped by 8 bases and J by 2 bases; unmatched bases: 6. The CDR3 bases are TGTGCCAGCGGGACAGCCGGACCCTACGAGCAGTACTTC. Amino acid sequence: CASGTAGPYEQYF.

CDR3 bases: TGTGCCAGTAGTATAGAAGGTTTCGGGGAAAAACTGTTTTTT. Amino acid sequence: CASSIEGFGEKLFF. The chain employs TRBV19 and TRBJ1-4; D unclear. Trimming stripped 0 bases from V and 8 bases from J, with 10 bases between. The CDR3 totals 14 residues. The germline gives CDR1 LNHDA, CDR2 SQIVND (reference sequence).

This rearrangement joins TRBV7-2 to TRBJ1-2, with no clear D. There are 13 residues in the CDR3. Per germline, CDR1 SGHTA and CDR2 FQGNSA. V was trimmed by 1 base and J by 6 bases, leaving 9 bases between them. The CDR3 DNA is TGTGCCAGCAGCTTAGTCCTTACTGATGGCTACACCTTC. This encodes CASSLVLTDGYTF.